The 3 T cell receptor beta chains below all came from one sample that was sequenced in a study of cytomegalovirus exposure and HLA in healthy donors. Primers: 60 Vbeta forward and 13 Jbeta reverse. The protocol was immunoSEQ multiplex PCR, while the TCRdb copy is restricted to in-frame clones and leaves out a portion. The sample carries 200,000 or so clones, roughly four fifths recorded once. Material: PBMCs. The receptor set was obtained from a woman aged 18-35 years in good health and CMV-seropositive.

This chain uses TRBV5-6 with TRBJ1-5; 8 nucleotides agree with TRBD1. The trim removed 2 bases at V and 4 bases at J, leaving 11 bases unmatched. CDR3 length: 17 residues. CDR1 and CDR2 (germline): SGHDT, YYEEEE. The CDR3 coding sequence is TGTGCCAGCAGCTTTCTCGGCCAGGGGGCTCGAAATCAGCCCCAGCATTTT. It is translated as CASSFLGQGARNQPQHF.

This clone was seen a handful of times. The J gene is TRBJ1-1, the V gene TRBV7-3, with a weak D call TRBD1 (5 bases). Trimming shortened V by 5 bases and J by 6 bases, and 16 bases separated the two germline ends. The CDR3 is 14 amino acids. Looked up from germline, CDR1 is SGHTA and CDR2 is FQGTGA. This CDR3 is CASSTTGGNAEAFF. For the CDR3, the DNA is TGTGCCAGCAGCACGACCGGGGGGAATGCTGAAGCTTTCTTT. Looking up the rest from reference TRBV7-3 and TRBJ1-1 gives the full variable domain: GAGVSQTPSNKVTEKGKYVELRCDPISGHTALYWYRQSLGQGPEFLIYFQGTGAADDSGLPNDRFFAVRPEGSVSTLKIQRTERGDSAVYLCASSTTGGNAEAFFGQGTRLTVV.

V usage is TRBV29-1 and J usage is TRBJ2-3, with TRBD2 as a possible D gene (5 bases). The CDR3 is made up of 14 amino acids. V shed 3 bases and J shed 6 bases, with 16 bases lying between them. The germline gives CDR1 SQVTM, CDR2 ANQGSEA. The CDR3 loop reads CSVDVDRRADTQYF. DNA of the CDR3: TGCAGCGTTGACGTAGATCGGCGGGCCGATACGCAGTATTTT.